This passage covers 3 T cell receptor beta chains from one sample sequenced in a study of metastatic and nonmetastatic thyroid tumors. Using MiXCR, TCRdb reanalyzed the PCR reads. The sample lists about 41,000 clones, around 24% occurring once. Patients underwent thyroid surgery, and none had received any treatment before it. Specimen: tumor tissue. These receptors were collected from a female donor with papillary thyroid cancer or a benign thyroid nodule (not recorded which). Some clones in this sample may be carry-over from other donors' samples.

This clone turned up a few times. The chain couples TRBV5-1 to TRBJ1-1; 12 nucleotides line up with TRBD1. CDR3 length: 15 amino acids. J was trimmed by 6 bases and V by 4 bases; bases with no gene match: 7. Germline V lookup: CDR1 SGHRS, CDR2 YFSETQ. CDR3 DNA: TGCGCCAGCAGCCTTAGGGGACAGGGGGCCGCTGAAGCTTTCTTT. Protein: CASSLRGQGAAEAFF.

Comments on this clone: This may arise from a read error, as a much more abundant clone is one base away. Other DNA variants within this sample encode the same CDR3. Written as DNA, the CDR3 is TGCGCCAGCACGAGGGGACGGCCTAACACTGAAGCTTTCTTT. It specifies CASTRGRPNTEAFF. J is TRBJ1-1 and V is TRBV5-1; the D gene is possibly TRBD1 (5 bases). The CDR3 covers 14 residues. V was pared by 6 bases and J by 2 bases, with 14 bases between. Looked up from germline, CDR1 is SGHRS and CDR2 is YFSETQ.

This clone has more than one count but fewer than ten. The rearrangement uses TRBV2 and TRBJ2-7, with D hard to call. V was clipped by 2 bases and J by 1 base, with 6 bases between them. The CDR3 extends over 13 amino acids. Germline CDR1 SNHLY, CDR2 FYNNEI. The CDR3 reads CASSETASYEQYF. The CDR3 DNA sequence: TGTGCCAGCAGTGAAACGGCTTCCTACGAGCAGTACTTC.